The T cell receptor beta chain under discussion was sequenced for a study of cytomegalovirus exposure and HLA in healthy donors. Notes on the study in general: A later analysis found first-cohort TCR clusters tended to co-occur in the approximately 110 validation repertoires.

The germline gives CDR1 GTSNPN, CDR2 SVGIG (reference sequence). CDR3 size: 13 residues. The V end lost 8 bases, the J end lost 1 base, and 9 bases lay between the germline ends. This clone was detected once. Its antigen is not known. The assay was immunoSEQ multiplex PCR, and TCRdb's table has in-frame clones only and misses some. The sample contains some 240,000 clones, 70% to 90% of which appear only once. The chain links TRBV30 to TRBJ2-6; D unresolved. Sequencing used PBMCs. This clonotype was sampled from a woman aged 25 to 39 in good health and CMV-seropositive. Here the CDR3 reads CATPSSGANVLTF. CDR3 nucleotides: TGTGCCACACCCTCTTCTGGGGCCAACGTCCTGACTTTC.